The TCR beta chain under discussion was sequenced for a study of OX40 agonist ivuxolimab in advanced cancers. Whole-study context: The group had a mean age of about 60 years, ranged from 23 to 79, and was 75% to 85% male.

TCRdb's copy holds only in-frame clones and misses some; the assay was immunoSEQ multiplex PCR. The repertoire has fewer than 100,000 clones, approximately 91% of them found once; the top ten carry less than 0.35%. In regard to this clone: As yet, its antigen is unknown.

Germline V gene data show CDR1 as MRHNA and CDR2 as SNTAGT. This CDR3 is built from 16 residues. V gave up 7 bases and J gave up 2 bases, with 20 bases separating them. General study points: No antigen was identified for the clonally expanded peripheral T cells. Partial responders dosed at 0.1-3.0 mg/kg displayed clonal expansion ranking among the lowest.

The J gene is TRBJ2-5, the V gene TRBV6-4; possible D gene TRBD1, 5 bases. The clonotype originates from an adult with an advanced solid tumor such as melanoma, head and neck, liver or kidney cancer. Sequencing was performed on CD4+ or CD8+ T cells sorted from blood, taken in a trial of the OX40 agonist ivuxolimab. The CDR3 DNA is TGTGCCAGCAAACGCACAGGCCACCAGAAGCAAGAGACCCAGTACTTC. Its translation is CASKRTGHQKQETQYF.